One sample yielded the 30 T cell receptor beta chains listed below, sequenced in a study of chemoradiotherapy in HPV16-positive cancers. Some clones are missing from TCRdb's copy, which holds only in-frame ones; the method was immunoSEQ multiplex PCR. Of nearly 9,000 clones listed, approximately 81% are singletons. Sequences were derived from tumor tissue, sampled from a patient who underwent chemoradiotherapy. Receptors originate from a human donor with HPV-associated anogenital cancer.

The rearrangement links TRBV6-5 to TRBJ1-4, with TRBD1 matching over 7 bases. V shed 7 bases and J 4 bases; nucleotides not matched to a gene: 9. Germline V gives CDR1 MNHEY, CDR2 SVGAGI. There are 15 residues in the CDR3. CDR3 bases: TGTGCCAGCAAGACCACGTACAGGGGTAATGAAAAACTGTTTTTT. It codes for CASKTTYRGNEKLFF.

CDR3 nucleotides: TGCGCCAGCAGCTTGGAAGGGCCTTCGAACACCGGGGAGCTGTTTTTT. It translates to CASSLEGPSNTGELFF. The rearrangement uses TRBV5-1 and TRBJ2-2; no firm D call. Looked up from germline, CDR1 is SGHRS and CDR2 is YFSETQ. The CDR3 is made up of 16 amino acids. V gave up 0 bases and J gave up 0 bases, with 9 bases separating them.

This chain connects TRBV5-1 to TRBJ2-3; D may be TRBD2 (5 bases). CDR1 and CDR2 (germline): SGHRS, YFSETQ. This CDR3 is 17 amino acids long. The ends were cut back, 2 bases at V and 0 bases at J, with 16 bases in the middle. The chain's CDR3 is CASSFSGDPPSTDTQYF. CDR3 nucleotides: TGCGCCAGCAGCTTCAGCGGAGACCCCCCTAGCACAGATACGCAGTATTTT.

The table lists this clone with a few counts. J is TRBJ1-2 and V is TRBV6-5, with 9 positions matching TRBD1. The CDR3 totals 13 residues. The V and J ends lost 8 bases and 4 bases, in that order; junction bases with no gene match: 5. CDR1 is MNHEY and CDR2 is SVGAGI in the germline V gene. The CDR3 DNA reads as TGTGCCAGCGGGACAGGGACTCTCTATGGCTACACCTTC. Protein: CASGTGTLYGYTF.

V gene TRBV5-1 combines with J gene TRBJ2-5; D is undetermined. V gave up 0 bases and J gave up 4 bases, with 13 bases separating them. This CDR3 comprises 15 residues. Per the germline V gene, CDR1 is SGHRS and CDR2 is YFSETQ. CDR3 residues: CASSLVPLSPETQYF. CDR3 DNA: TGCGCCAGCAGCTTGGTCCCCCTTTCCCCAGAGACCCAGTACTTC.

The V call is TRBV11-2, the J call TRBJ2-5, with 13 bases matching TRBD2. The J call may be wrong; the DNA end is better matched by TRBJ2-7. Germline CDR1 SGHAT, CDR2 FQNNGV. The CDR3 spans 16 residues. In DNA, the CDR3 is TGTGCCAGCAGCTCAGGAAGACTAGCGGGGGGATACGAGCAGTACTTC. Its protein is CASSSGRLAGGYEQYF.

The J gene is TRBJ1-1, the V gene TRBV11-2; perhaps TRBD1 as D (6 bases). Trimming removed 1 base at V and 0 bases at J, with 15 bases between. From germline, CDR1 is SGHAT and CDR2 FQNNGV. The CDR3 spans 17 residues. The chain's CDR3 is CASSLGGGRLMNTEAFF. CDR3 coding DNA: TGTGCCAGCAGCTTAGGGGGGGGCCGACTCATGAACACTGAAGCTTTCTTT.

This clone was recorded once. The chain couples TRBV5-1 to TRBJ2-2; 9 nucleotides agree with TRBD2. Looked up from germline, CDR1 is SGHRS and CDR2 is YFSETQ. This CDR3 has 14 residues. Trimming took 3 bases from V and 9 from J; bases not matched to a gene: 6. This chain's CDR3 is CASSWGLAAWELFF. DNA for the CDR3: TGCGCCAGCAGCTGGGGACTAGCCGCTTGGGAGCTGTTTTTT. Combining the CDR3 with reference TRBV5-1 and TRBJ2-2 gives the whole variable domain KAGVTQTPRYLIKTRGQQVTLSCSPISGHRSVSWYQQTPGQGLQFLFEYFSETQRNKGNFPGRFSGRQFSNSRSEMNVSTLELGDSALYLCASSWGLAAWELFFGEGSRLTVL.

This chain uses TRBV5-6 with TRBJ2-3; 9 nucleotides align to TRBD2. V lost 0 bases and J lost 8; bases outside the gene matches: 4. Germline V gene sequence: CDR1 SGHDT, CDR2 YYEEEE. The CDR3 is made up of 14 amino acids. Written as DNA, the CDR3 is TGTGCCAGCAGCTTGGACCGGCGGGGGGGTACGCAGTATTTT. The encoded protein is CASSLDRRGGTQYF. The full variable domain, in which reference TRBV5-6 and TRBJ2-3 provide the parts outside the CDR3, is DAGVTQSPTHLIKTRGQQVTLRCSPKSGHDTVSWYQQALGQGPQFIFQYYEEEERQRGNFPDRFSGHQFPNYSSELNVNALLLGDSALYLCASSLDRRGGTQYFGPGTRLTVL.

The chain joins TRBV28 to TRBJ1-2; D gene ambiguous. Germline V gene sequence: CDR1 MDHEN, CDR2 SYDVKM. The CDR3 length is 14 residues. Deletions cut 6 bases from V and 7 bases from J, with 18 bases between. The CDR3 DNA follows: TGTGCCAGCAGCACTAATGGGAGGGTCTCTGGCTACACCTTC. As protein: CASSTNGRVSGYTF.

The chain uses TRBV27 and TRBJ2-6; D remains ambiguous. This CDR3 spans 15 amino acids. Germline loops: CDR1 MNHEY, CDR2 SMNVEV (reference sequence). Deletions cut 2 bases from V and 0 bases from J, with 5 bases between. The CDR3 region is CASSLESSGANVLTF. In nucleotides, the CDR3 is TGTGCCAGCAGTTTAGAAAGCTCTGGGGCCAACGTCCTGACTTTC.

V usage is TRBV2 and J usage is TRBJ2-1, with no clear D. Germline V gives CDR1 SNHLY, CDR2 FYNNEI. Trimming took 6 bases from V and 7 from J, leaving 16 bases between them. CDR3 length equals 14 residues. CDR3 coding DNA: TGTGCCAGCAGGAATGACCTGATGGGGAATGAGCAGTTCTTC. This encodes CASRNDLMGNEQFF.

CDR3: CASSLAGSLTGELFF. Here the CDR3 DNA reads TGTGCCAGCAGCTTAGCAGGGAGTCTAACCGGGGAGCTGTTTTTT. The chain combines TRBV7-8 with TRBJ2-2, with D perhaps matching TRBD2 (5 bases). V was cut by 0 bases and J by 5 bases, with 10 bases left in between. Germline CDR1 is SGHVS and CDR2 is FQNEAQ. CDR3 length: 15 amino acids.

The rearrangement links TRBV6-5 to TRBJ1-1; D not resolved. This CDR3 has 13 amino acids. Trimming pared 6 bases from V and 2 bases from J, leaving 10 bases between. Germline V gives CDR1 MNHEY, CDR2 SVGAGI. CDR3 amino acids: CASRPASNTEAFF. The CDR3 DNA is TGTGCCAGCAGACCAGCAAGCAACACTGAAGCTTTCTTT.

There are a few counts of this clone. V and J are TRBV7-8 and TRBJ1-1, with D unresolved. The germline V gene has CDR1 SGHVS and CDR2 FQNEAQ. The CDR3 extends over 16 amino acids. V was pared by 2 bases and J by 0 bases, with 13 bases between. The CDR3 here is CASSLRPGRLNTEAFF. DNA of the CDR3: TGTGCCAGCAGCTTAAGGCCGGGGAGGTTGAACACTGAAGCTTTCTTT. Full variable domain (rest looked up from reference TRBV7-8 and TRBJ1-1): GAGVSQSPRYKVAKRGQDVALRCDPISGHVSLFWYQQALGQGPEFLTYFQNEAQLDKSGLPSDRFFAERPEGSVSTLKIQRTQQEDSAVYLCASSLRPGRLNTEAFFGQGTRLTVV.

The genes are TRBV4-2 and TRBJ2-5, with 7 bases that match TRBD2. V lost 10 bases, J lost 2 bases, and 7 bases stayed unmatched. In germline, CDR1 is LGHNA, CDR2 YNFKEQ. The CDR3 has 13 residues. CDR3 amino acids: CATAGDRQETQYF. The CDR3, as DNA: TGTGCCACCGCGGGGGATCGGCAAGAGACCCAGTACTTC.

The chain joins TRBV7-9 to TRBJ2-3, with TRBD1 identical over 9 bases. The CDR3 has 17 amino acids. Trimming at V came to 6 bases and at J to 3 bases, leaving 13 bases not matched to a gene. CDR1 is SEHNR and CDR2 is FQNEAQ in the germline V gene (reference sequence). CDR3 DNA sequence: TGTGCCAGCAGTTTGGGCCACGGGACAGGGTTAACAGATACGCAGTATTTT. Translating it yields CASSLGHGTGLTDTQYF.

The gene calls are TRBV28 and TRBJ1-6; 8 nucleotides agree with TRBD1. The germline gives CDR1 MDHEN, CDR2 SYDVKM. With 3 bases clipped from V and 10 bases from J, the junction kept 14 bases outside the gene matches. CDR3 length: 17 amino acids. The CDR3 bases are TGTGCCAGCAGTTTCCCATGGACAGGGCTAGTAAGATCACCCCTCCACTTT. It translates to CASSFPWTGLVRSPLHF.

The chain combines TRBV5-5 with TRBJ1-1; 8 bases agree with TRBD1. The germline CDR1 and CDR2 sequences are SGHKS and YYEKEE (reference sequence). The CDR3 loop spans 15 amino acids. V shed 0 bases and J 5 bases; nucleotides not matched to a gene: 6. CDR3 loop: CASSLATGGGTEAFF. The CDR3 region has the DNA TGTGCCAGCAGCTTGGCAACAGGGGGTGGGACTGAAGCTTTCTTT.

Here the CDR3 reads CASSQGVGDRSYGYTF. The CDR3 DNA reads TGCGCCAGCAGCCAAGGGGTGGGGGACAGATCATATGGCTACACCTTC. The J gene is TRBJ1-2, the V gene TRBV4-1; 7 bases fit TRBD1. This CDR3 region has 16 residues. V shed 1 base, J shed 5 bases, and the junction held 10 bases outside the gene matches. The V gene's germline CDR1 is MGHRA and CDR2 YSYEKL.

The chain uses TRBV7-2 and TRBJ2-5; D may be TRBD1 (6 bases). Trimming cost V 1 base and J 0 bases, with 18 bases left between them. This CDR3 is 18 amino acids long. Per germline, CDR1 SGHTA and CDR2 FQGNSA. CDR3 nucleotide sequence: TGTGCCAGCAGCTTAGGCCCTAGAAGGGGGACCAACCAAGAGACCCAGTACTTC. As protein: CASSLGPRRGTNQETQYF. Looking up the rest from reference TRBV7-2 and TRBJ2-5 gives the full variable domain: GAGVSQSPSNKVTEKGKDVELRCDPISGHTALYWYRQSLGQGLEFLIYFQGNSAPDKSGLPSDRFSAERTGGSVSTLTIQRTQQEDSAVYLCASSLGPRRGTNQETQYFGPGTRLLVL.

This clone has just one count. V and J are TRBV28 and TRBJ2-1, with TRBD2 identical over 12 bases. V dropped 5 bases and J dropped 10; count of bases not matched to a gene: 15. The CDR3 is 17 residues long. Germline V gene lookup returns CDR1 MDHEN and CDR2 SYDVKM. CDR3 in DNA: TGTGCCAGCAGTCTCCCGATCCCGGGACTAGCGGGCAGCGAGCAGTTCTTC. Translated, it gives CASSLPIPGLAGSEQFF.

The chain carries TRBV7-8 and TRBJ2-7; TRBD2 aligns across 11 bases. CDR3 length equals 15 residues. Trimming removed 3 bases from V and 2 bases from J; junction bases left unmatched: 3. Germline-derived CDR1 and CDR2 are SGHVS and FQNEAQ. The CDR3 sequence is CASSFLAGGTYEQYF. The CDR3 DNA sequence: TGTGCCAGCAGCTTTCTAGCGGGAGGTACCTACGAGCAGTACTTC. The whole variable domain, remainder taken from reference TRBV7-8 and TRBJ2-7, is GAGVSQSPRYKVAKRGQDVALRCDPISGHVSLFWYQQALGQGPEFLTYFQNEAQLDKSGLPSDRFFAERPEGSVSTLKIQRTQQEDSAVYLCASSFLAGGTYEQYFGPGTRLTVT.

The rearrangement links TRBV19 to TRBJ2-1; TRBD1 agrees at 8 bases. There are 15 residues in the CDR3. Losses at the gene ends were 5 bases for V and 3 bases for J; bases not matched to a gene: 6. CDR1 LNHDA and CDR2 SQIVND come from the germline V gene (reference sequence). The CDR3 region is CASSVEQGGYNEQFF. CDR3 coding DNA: TGTGCCAGTAGTGTGGAACAGGGGGGCTACAATGAGCAGTTCTTC.

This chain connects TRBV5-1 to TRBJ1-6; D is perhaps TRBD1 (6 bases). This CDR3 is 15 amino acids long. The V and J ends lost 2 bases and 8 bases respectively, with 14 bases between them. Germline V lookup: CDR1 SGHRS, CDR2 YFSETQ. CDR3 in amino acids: CASSFISGDHSPLHF. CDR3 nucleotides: TGCGCCAGCAGCTTCATCTCAGGGGATCATTCACCCCTCCACTTT.

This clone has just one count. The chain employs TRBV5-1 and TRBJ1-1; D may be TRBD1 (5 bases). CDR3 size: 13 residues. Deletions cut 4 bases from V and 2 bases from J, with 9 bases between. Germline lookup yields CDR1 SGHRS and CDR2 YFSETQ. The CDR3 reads CASSPGPNTEAFF. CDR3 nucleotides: TGCGCCAGCAGCCCGGGACCCAACACTGAAGCTTTCTTT.

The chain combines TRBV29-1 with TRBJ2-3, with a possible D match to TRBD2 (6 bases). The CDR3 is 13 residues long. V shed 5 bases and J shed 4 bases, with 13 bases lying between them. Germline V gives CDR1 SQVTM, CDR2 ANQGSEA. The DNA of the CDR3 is TGCAGCGTTCGCCAGGGAGGACCAGATACGCAGTATTTT. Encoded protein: CSVRQGGPDTQYF.

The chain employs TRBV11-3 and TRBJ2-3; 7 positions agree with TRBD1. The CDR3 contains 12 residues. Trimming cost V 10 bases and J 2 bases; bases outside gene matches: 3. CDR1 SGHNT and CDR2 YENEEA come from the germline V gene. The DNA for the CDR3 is TGTGCCACCCAGGGGGTCACAGATACGCAGTATTTT. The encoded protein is CATQGVTDTQYF. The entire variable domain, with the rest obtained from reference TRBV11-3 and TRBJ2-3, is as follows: EAGVVQSPRYKIIEKKQPVAFWCNPISGHNTLYWYLQNLGQGPELLIRYENEEAVDDSQLPKDRFSAERLKGVDSTLKIQPAELGDSAVYLCATQGVTDTQYFGPGTRLTVL.

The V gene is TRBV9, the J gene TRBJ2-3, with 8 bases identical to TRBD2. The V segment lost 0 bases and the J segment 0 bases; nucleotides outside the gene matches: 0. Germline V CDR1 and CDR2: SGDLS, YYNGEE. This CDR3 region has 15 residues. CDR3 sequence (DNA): TGTGCCAGCAGCGTAGGACTAGCGAGCACAGATACGCAGTATTTT. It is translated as CASSVGLASTDTQYF.

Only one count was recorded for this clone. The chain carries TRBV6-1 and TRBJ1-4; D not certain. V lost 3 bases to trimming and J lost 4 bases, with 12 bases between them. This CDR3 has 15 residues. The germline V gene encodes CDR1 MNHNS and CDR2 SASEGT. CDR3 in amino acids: CASSEARSRNEKLFF. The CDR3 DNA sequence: TGTGCCAGCAGTGAGGCCCGGTCTCGTAATGAAAAACTGTTTTTT.